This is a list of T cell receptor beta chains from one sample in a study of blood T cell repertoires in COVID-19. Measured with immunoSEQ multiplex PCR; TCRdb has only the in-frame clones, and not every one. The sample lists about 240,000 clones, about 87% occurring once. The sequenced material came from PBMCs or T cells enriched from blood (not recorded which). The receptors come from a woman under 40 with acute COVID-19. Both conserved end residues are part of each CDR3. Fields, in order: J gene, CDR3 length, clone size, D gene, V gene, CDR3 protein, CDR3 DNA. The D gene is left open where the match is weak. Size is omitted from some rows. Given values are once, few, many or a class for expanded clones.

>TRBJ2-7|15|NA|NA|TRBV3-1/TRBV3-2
CASSQPTGSSYEQYF
TGTGCCAGCAGCCAACCGACGGGGAGCTCCTACGAGCAGTACTTC
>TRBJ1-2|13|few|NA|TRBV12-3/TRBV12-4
CASSLSGIGGYTF
TGTGCCAGCAGTTTGTCAGGGATTGGCGGCTACACCTTC
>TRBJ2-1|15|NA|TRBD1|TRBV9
CASSSGQGDRNEQFF
TGTGCCAGCAGCTCGGGACAGGGTGATCGCAATGAGCAGTTCTTC
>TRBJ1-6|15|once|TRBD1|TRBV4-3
CASSRLTGANSPLHF
TGCGCCAGCAGCCGCCTTACAGGGGCCAATTCACCCCTCCACTTT
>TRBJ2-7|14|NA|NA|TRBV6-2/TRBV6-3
CASSLGLRSYEQYF
TGTGCCAGCAGTCTTGGACTGAGGTCCTACGAGCAGTACTTC
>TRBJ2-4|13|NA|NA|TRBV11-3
CASSLARGDIQYF
TGTGCCAGCAGCTTAGCCAGGGGGGACATTCAGTACTTC
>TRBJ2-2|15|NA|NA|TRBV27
CASSLGGMNTGELFF
TGTGCCAGCAGTTTAGGGGGCATGAACACCGGGGAGCTGTTTTTT
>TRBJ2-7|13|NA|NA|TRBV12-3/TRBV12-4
CACWDSVSYEQYF
TGTGCCTGCTGGGACTCCGTCTCCTACGAGCAGTACTTC
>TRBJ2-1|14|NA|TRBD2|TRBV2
CAGTQRGAYNEQFF
TGTGCCGGGACCCAGCGGGGGGCCTACAATGAGCAGTTCTTC
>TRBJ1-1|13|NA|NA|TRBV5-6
CASSLLTVTEAFF
TGTGCCAGCAGCTTATTGACAGTCACTGAAGCTTTCTTT
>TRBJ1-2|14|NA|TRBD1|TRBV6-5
CASRSFGTGRGNTF
TGTGCCAGCAGATCATTTGGGACAGGGCGCGGAAACACCTTC
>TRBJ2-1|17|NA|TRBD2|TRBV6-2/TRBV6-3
CASSSPFGSGTDNEQFF
TGTGCCAGCAGTTCCCCATTTGGTAGCGGGACCGACAATGAGCAGTTCTTC
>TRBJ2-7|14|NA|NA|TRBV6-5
CASSSPDSSYEQYF
TGTGCCAGCAGTTCCCCCGACAGCTCCTACGAGCAGTACTTC
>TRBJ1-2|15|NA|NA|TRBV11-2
CASSFPAGQDYGYTF
TGTGCCAGCAGCTTCCCTGCGGGGCAGGACTATGGCTACACCTTC
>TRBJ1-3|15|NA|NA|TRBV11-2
CASSFDRNSGNTIYF
TGTGCCAGCAGCTTCGACAGGAACTCTGGAAACACCATATATTTT
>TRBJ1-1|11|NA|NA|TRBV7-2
CASSAVAEAFF
TGTGCCAGCAGCGCAGTGGCTGAAGCTTTCTTT